This T cell receptor (beta chain) was identified during a study of CXCR3-negative and CXCR3-positive naive CD8 T cells. In preparing the TRB cDNA libraries, 5' RACE with UMI labels was used. TCRdb re-called the 5' RACE reads; one entry per CDR3 protein, DNA not given. The data include about 43,000 distinct CDR3 sequences; the top ten clones carry roughly a tenth. Germline V gene lookup returns CDR1 MRHNA and CDR2 SNTAGT. This CDR3 region has 14 residues. The chain combines TRBV6-4 with TRBJ2-1; the TRBD2 assignment by TCRdb is unverifiable without DNA. The TCR comes from a human donor in good health. Some clones in this sample may be carry-over from other donors' samples. The sample comprised memory CD8+ T cells from blood. The CDR3 protein is CASSDSAGGNEQFF.